This T cell receptor beta chain was captured by sequencing in a study of tumor-infiltrating lymphocytes in primary liver carcinoma. In the study overall: Spanning 30 to 69 years of age, the patients were men and women.

The CDR3 loop spans 13 amino acids. Trimming took off 0 bases at V and 6 bases at J, with 9 bases between the two ends. CDR1 and CDR2 from the germline V gene are MNHEY and SVGEGT. The input was 450 to 500 ng total RNA; TCR beta cDNA was made from it with a constant-region primer. Amplification in three nested multiplex PCR rounds with slightly modified ARM-PCR gave rise to TCR beta libraries. The opening two PCR rounds, around 11 cycles each, paired TRBV1-TRBV30 forward primers with a C-beta reverse primer. TCRdb analysed the multiplex PCR reads with MiXCR anew, one entry per CDR3 protein. The sample records fewer than 350,000 distinct CDR3 sequences, less than 65% being singletons. This clonotype was recorded at least ten times. What it binds is not known. Extraction also yielded germline DNA, while blood RNA was obtained from unsorted whole blood. At sampling, these chronic HBV carriers had received no treatment. Four milliliters of peripheral blood were gathered ahead of the operation.

Overall study results and limits: Relative to blood, tumors carried a significantly larger fraction of the repertoire in their top 250 clones (p = 0.039).

Sequences were obtained from peripheral blood. V is TRBV6-2 or TRBV6-3 and J is TRBJ2-7; D not certain. This clonotype was sampled from a man aged 40-55 years with primary liver carcinoma and hepatitis B virus infection. The CDR3 DNA reads as TGTGCCAGCAGTTACTCTCCGTTAGGCGAGCAGTACTTC. Translated, it gives CASSYSPLGEQYF.